Listed here are 9 T cell receptor beta chains from one sample, sequenced in a study of T cell responses to AZD1222 COVID-19 vaccine. Assay used: immunoSEQ multiplex PCR; TCRdb lists only in-frame clones, some missing. Counted here are under 150,000 clones, just over 90% occurring once; the ten biggest clones make up 4.5% to 5.5%. Sample: peripheral blood, taken on day 0 of AZD1222 vaccination. These receptor sequences come from an adult in good health.

This clone showed up just once. The chain is built from TRBV4-2 and TRBJ2-7; D might be TRBD1 (6 bases). V was trimmed by 1 base and J by 1 base, leaving 14 bases between them. The CDR3 is 16 residues long. CDR1 and CDR2 (germline): LGHNA, YNFKEQ. As DNA, the CDR3 is TGTGCCAGCAGCCAAGCCTCAGGGGACGATTCCTACGAGCAGTACTTC. It is translated as CASSQASGDDSYEQYF.

The chain recombines TRBV7-8 with TRBJ2-7; D unclear. Trimming removed 5 bases at V and 4 bases at J, with 9 bases between. The CDR3 loop spans 12 amino acids. From germline, CDR1 is SGHVS and CDR2 FQNEAQ. This CDR3 reads CASSHPGYEQYF. The CDR3 nucleotides read TGTGCCAGCAGCCACCCCGGGTACGAGCAGTACTTC.

As concerns this clone: Relative to the germline gene, one junction end is altered; a read error may explain this. The chain carries TRBV5-6 and TRBJ1-4; weak D call: TRBD1 (5 bases). Germline values: CDR1 SGHDT, CDR2 YYEEEE. The CDR3 spans 12 residues. CDR3 coding DNA: TGTGCCAGCAGCTTGGCCTCAGGGAGCTGGTCTTTT. Translating gives CASSLASGSWSF.

The gene calls are TRBV5-1 and TRBJ2-1; D ambiguous. V lost 4 bases and J 10 bases, leaving 12 bases between the germline ends. In germline, CDR1 is SGHRS, CDR2 YFSETQ. CDR3 length: 12 residues. CDR3 sequence: CASSPGPSEQFF. In DNA form, the CDR3 reads TGCGCCAGCAGCCCAGGACCATCGGAGCAGTTCTTC.

This rearrangement joins TRBV19 to TRBJ1-1; no reliable D call. Deletions cut 7 bases from V and 4 bases from J, with 16 bases between. Germline CDR1 reads LNHDA; CDR2 reads SQIVND (reference sequence). This CDR3 contains 14 residues. The CDR3 nucleotides are TGTGCCAGTAATCATGGAGGGAGTAGCACTGAAGCTTTCTTT. This gives the protein CASNHGGSSTEAFF.

The rearrangement links TRBV12-5 to TRBJ1-3; D ambiguous. Looked up from germline, CDR1 is LGHNT and CDR2 is FRNRAP. This CDR3 has 13 residues. Trimming shortened V by 5 bases and J by 4 bases, and 9 bases separated the two germline ends. The DNA of the CDR3 is TGTGCTAGTGGTCCCCTAGGAGGAAACACCATATATTTT. As protein: CASGPLGGNTIYF.

The genes are TRBV20-1 and TRBJ2-7; D unresolved. V lost 1 base and J lost 4, with 5 bases in between. The CDR3 runs 11 residues. The V gene's germline CDR1 is DFQATT and CDR2 SNEGSKA (reference sequence). CDR3 residues: CSARVVYEQYF. The CDR3 DNA is TGCAGTGCTAGAGTGGTGTACGAGCAGTACTTC.

V usage is TRBV14 and J usage is TRBJ2-7; possible D gene TRBD1, 6 bases. The germline V gene encodes CDR1 SGHDN and CDR2 FVKESK. The CDR3 runs to 13 residues. The V and J ends lost 2 bases and 3 bases respectively, with 8 bases between them. The CDR3 protein is CASSQIRGYEQYF. Written as DNA, the CDR3 is TGTGCCAGCAGCCAAATCAGGGGCTACGAGCAGTACTTC.

The chain links TRBV7-2 to TRBJ2-6; no clear D gene. Germline CDR1 and CDR2: SGHTA and FQGNSA. This CDR3 contains 17 residues. Trimming shortened V by 4 bases and J by 2 bases, and 15 bases separated the two germline ends. The CDR3 sequence: CASSWTPRGPGANVLTF. The CDR3 DNA sequence: TGTGCCAGCAGCTGGACCCCTAGAGGTCCTGGGGCCAACGTCCTGACTTTC.